This record covers a single TCR beta chain. Antigen specificity is unknown. All of the isolated RNA was reverse transcribed, so expressed TCRB transcripts were sequenced. Some clones are missing from TCRdb's copy, which holds only in-frame ones; the method was immunoSEQ multiplex PCR. The sample lists some 300,000 clones, 7% to 9% occurring once. The data belong to a study of beta chain features in type 1 diabetes. Overall study findings and caveats: More deletions and fewer insertions at VDJ junctions were found in patients with type 1 diabetes.

Germline-derived CDR1 and CDR2 are SGHTA and FQGNSA. The CDR3 runs 14 residues. The V gene end was trimmed by 6 bases and the J gene end by 9 bases; junction bases not matched to a gene: 9. The rearrangement joins TRBV7-2 to TRBJ2-3; 10 bases map to TRBD2. Sequencing was performed on central memory CD4+ T cells from blood. This clonotype originated in a woman aged 18-29 years in good health. The CDR3 region has the DNA TGTGCCAGCAGAGAGACGGCTAGCGGGGGCACGCAGTATTTT. This translates into CASRETASGGTQYF.